A selection of T cell receptor beta chains follows, all from one sample in a study of T-cell reconstitution after alpha-beta-depleted transplantation in children. TCRdb reanalysed the PCR reads using MiXCR and keeps one entry per CDR3 protein. The repertoire holds about 400,000 distinct CDR3 sequences, with 15% to 20% as singletons. The material was PBMCs, mostly from graft donor cells, obtained 360 days after TCRalphabeta/CD19-depleted stem cell transplant. The source of these receptors is a boy under two years old who had a stem cell transplant for Wiskott-Aldrich syndrome, so the T cells may come from the graft donor. CDR3s include the opening cysteine and the closing phenylalanine or tryptophan. A D gene is named only where the DNA matches it firmly. Clone sizes are given selectively: once, few, many, or a class where the clone is expanded.

.	TRBV20-1	.	TRBJ2-1	TGCAGTGCAACCGGGACCTACAATGAGCAGTTCTTC	CSATGTYNEQFF
TRBD1	TRBV10-1	.	TRBJ2-7	TGCGCCAGCAGTCGGGACAGGGGGTCTCGCGAGCAGTACTTC	CASSRDRGSREQYF
.	TRBV12-3/TRBV12-4	few	TRBJ2-5	TGTGCCAGCAAACGGGACGGGAGAGAGACCCAGTACTTC	CASKRDGRETQYF
.	TRBV10-1	few	TRBJ2-1	TGCGCCAGCAGTGACCCGACGGGACACACCTACAATGAGCAGTTCTTC	CASSDPTGHTYNEQFF
.	TRBV15	many	TRBJ1-1	TGTGCCACCTCATTGAACAGGGCTAAAAGCACTGAAGCTTTCTTT	CATSLNRAKSTEAFF
.	TRBV29-1	.	TRBJ2-1	TGCAGCGCCAGTCCGAGTCTAGGGAATGAGCAGTTCTTC	CSASPSLGNEQFF
.	TRBV6-1	few	TRBJ1-1	TGTGCCAGCCTAACCAGGAAGGGGCACACTGAAGCTTTCTTT	CASLTRKGHTEAFF
.	TRBV7-2	few	TRBJ2-1	TGTGCCAGCAGCTTAGACGGAACATCGAGGGTCAATGAGCAGTTCTTC	CASSLDGTSRVNEQFF
TRBD2	TRBV20-1	few	TRBJ2-7	TGCAGTGCTAGAGATTGGAAAACTAGCGGGGAGCACGAGCAGTACTTC	CSARDWKTSGEHEQYF
TRBD1	TRBV4-2	.	TRBJ2-3	TGTGCCAGCAGCCAAGAACAGGGGGTCGGAGATACGCAGTATTTT	CASSQEQGVGDTQYF
TRBD2	TRBV2	.	TRBJ2-5	TGTGCCAGCAGTGAGGGGGGGTTGAACCAAGAGACCCAGTACTTC	CASSEGGLNQETQYF
.	TRBV12-3/TRBV12-4	.	TRBJ2-5	TGTGCCAGCAGCCCCGGATGGGGGGCGAGACTTCAAGAGACCCAGTACTTC	CASSPGWGARLQETQYF
TRBD2	TRBV20-1	few	TRBJ2-2	TGCAGTGCTAGAGAAGTGGGGGGGGTCGGGGAGCTGTTTTTT	CSAREVGGVGELFF
.	TRBV7-9	.	TRBJ2-3	TGTGCCAGCAGCTTAGAAGCCTGGGGAGCTCGGGCAGATACGCAGTATTTT	CASSLEAWGARADTQYF
TRBD2	TRBV18	.	TRBJ2-5	TGTGCCAGCTCCGTTACCGGGACTAGCGGGGGGGCCGCAGAAGGAGAGACCCAGTACTTC	CASSVTGTSGGAAEGETQYF
TRBD2	TRBV7-8	many	TRBJ2-2	TGTGCCAGCAGCTTTTTCCCCGGGACTAGAAACACCGGGGAGCTGTTTTTT	CASSFFPGTRNTGELFF
TRBD1	TRBV20-1	.	TRBJ1-5	TGCAGTGCTAGAGATGCGGACAGGGAGTGCTTTCAGCCCCAGCATTTT	CSARDADRECFQPQHF
TRBD1	TRBV7-9	few	TRBJ1-2	TGTGCCAGCAGCTTAGGCTGGACAGGGTATGGCTACACCTTC	CASSLGWTGYGYTF
TRBD2	TRBV5-1	.	TRBJ2-5	TGCGCCAGCAGCTCCGGGACTAGGGGTCGGGGAGAGACCCAGTACTTC	CASSSGTRGRGETQYF
.	TRBV7-8	few	TRBJ2-5	TGTGCCAGCAGCTTAGCCCTTGCCTCAGGAGAGACCCAGTACTTC	CASSLALASGETQYF
.	TRBV12-3/TRBV12-4	few	TRBJ2-7	TGTGCCAGCAGTTTAACAGGGTCCTTGAGCGAGCAGTACTTC	CASSLTGSLSEQYF
.	TRBV12-3/TRBV12-4	.	TRBJ2-3	TGTGCCAGCAGTTTGCGAGGGGGGATCGTTCATACGCAGTATTTT	CASSLRGGIVHTQYF
.	TRBV10-1	.	TRBJ2-5	TGCGCCAGCAGTGAGAATCCCTACAGGGTGAAAGAGACCCAGTACTTC	CASSENPYRVKETQYF
.	TRBV20-1	few	TRBJ1-1	TGCAGTGCTAGAGTTCCAGGGGTGGGAACTGAAGCTTTCTTT	CSARVPGVGTEAFF
.	TRBV12-3/TRBV12-4	few	TRBJ1-2	TGTGCCAGCAGTTATGGGCAGGGGTATGGCTACACCTTC	CASSYGQGYGYTF
TRBD2	TRBV20-1	once	TRBJ2-5	TGCAGTGCTAGAGTTCTAGCGGTCGAGACCCAGTACTTC	CSARVLAVETQYF
.	TRBV10-3	.	TRBJ2-1	TGTGCCATCAGTGAGGGGGGTAATGAGCAGTTCTTC	CAISEGGNEQFF
.	TRBV5-5	.	TRBJ2-4	TGTGCCAGCAGCTTGGCCCGAGGGCCGGGGAACATTCAGTACTTC	CASSLARGPGNIQYF
TRBD2	TRBV4-1	few	TRBJ2-1	TGCGCCAGCAGCCAAGTTTTAGCGGGGAACAATGAGCAGTTCTTC	CASSQVLAGNNEQFF
.	TRBV12-3/TRBV12-4	few	TRBJ2-2	TGTGCCAGCAGAGCTAGCCCGATGCCCACCGGGGAGCTGTTTTTT	CASRASPMPTGELFF
.	TRBV3-1	few	TRBJ2-1	TGTGCCAGCAGCCAAGGATGGGGGGTCACCTACAATGAGCAGTTCTTC	CASSQGWGVTYNEQFF
TRBD1	TRBV28	.	TRBJ2-6	TGTGCCAGCAGCCGGCCGGGACAGCCCTTCTCTGGGGCCAACGTCCTGACTTTC	CASSRPGQPFSGANVLTF
TRBD2	TRBV10-3	.	TRBJ2-2	TGTGCCATCACCGCGTCCGGGACTAGCAGGACCGGGGAGCTGTTTTTT	CAITASGTSRTGELFF
.	TRBV10-3	.	TRBJ2-7	TGTGCCATCAGTGGAGGCAGGAGGGAGTACGAGCAGTACTTC	CAISGGRREYEQYF
TRBD2	TRBV6-1	few	TRBJ2-5	TGTGCCAGCAGCCCGCGTAGCGGGGGGGACATAGAGACCCAGTACTTC	CASSPRSGGDIETQYF
.	TRBV28	once	TRBJ1-5	TGTGCCAGCAGCTCCGACAGTGTGGTTCAGCCCCAGCATTTT	CASSSDSVVQPQHF
TRBD2	TRBV6-5	.	TRBJ2-7	TGTGCCAGCAGTTACTCGGCCCCTCAGCGGGGGGAAACCTACGAGCAGTACTTC	CASSYSAPQRGETYEQYF
.	TRBV3-1	few	TRBJ1-6	TGTGCCAGCAGCCAAGAATTGGTGGCGGGGCAAAATTCACCCCTCCACTTT	CASSQELVAGQNSPLHF
.	TRBV12-3/TRBV12-4	.	TRBJ2-7	TGTGCCAGCAGTAGGACTAACGAGCAGTACTTC	CASSRTNEQYF
.	TRBV5-1	.	TRBJ2-5	TGCGCCAGCAGCTTGGCCAAGGCCCCACAGACCCAGTACTTC	CASSLAKAPQTQYF
TRBD2	TRBV7-2	few	TRBJ2-7	TGTGCCAGCAGCTTAAGACTAGCGGGAGGAACCGAGCAGTACTTC	CASSLRLAGGTEQYF
.	TRBV7-9	.	TRBJ1-2	TGTGCCAGCAGCTCGATTCGTGGGGGCTACACCTTC	CASSSIRGGYTF
TRBD1	TRBV6-5	many	TRBJ1-1	TGTGCCAGCAGTTACTCCACAGACAGGGTTTTGAACACTGAAGCTTTCTTT	CASSYSTDRVLNTEAFF
.	TRBV2	.	TRBJ2-3	TGTGCCAGCAGTGACCGCTTTCCTGCACTGTTCAGTTCCAACACAGATACGCAGTATTTT	CASSDRFPALFSSNTDTQYF
.	TRBV4-3	.	TRBJ2-2	TGCGCCAGCAGCCAAGGCCTTGGGATATCATCTACCGGGGAGCTGTTTTTT	CASSQGLGISSTGELFF
.	TRBV4-2	.	TRBJ2-5	TGTGCCAGCAGCCAACCGGGACACCTTAGGAGGACCCAGTACTTC	CASSQPGHLRRTQYF
TRBD2	TRBV3-1	.	TRBJ2-1	TGTGCCAGCAGCCAGGGGGTTATAGCGGGGGGAAATGAGCAGTTCTTC	CASSQGVIAGGNEQFF
TRBD2	TRBV7-7	.	TRBJ2-2	TGTGCCAGCAGCTTAGGGCTAGCGGAGGTGGAGACCGGGGAGCTGTTTTTT	CASSLGLAEVETGELFF
.	TRBV7-9	.	TRBJ2-5	TGTGCCAGCAGCTCGAAGACGGGGCAAGGGACCCAGTACTTC	CASSSKTGQGTQYF
.	TRBV2	.	TRBJ2-1	TGTGCCAGCCCTTATAGGGGGGGAGAGCAGTTCTTC	CASPYRGGEQFF